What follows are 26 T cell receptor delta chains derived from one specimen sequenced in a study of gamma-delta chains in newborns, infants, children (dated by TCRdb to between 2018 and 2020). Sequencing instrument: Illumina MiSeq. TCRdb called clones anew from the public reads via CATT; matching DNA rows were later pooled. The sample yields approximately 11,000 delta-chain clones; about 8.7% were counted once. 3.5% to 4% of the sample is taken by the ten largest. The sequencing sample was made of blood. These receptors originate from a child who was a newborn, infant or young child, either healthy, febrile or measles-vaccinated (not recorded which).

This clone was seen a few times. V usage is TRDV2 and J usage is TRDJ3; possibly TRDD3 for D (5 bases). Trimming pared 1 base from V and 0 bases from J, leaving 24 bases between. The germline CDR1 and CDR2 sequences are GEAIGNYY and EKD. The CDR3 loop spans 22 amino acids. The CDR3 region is CACDTPDTPLRHSSWDTRQMFF. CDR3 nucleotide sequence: TGTGCCTGTGACACTCCTGATACCCCCCTCCGTCACAGCTCCTGGGACACCCGACAGATGTTTTTC.

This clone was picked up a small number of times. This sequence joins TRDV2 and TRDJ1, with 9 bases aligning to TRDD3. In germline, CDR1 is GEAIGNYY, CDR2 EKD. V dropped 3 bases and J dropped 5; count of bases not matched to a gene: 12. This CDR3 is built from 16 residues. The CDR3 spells CACDLLGDWIGDKLIF. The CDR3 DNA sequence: TGTGCCTGTGACTTACTGGGGGACTGGATAGGTGATAAACTCATCTTT.

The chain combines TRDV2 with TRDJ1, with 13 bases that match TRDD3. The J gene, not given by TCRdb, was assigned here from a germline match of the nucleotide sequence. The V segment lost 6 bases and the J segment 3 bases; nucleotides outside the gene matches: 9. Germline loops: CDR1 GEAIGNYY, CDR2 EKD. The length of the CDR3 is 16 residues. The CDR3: CACSVLGDTLADKLIF. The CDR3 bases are TGTGCCTGTTCCGTACTGGGGGATACGCTGGCCGATAAACTCATCTTT.

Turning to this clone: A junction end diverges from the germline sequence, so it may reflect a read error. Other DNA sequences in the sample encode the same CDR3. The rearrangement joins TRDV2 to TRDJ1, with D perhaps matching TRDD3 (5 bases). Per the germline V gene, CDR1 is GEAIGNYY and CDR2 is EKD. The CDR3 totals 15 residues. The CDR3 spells CACDTLGSNTDKLIF. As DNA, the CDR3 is TGTGCCTGCGACACCTTGGGGTCGAACACCGATAAACTCATCTTT.

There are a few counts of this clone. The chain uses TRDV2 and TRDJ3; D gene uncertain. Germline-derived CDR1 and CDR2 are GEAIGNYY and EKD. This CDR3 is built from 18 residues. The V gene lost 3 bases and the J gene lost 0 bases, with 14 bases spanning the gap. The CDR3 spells CACDPLALRSWDTRQMFF. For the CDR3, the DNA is TGTGCCTGTGACCCCCTTGCTCTACGCTCCTGGGACACCCGACAGATGTTTTTC.

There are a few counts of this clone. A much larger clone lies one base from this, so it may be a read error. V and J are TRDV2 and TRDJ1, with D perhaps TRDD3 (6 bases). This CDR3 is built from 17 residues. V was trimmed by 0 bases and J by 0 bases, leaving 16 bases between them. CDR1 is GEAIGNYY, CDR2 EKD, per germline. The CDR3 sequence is CACDTVGGDNHTDKLIF. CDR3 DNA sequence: TGTGCCTGTGACACCGTCGGGGGAGACAATCACACCGATAAACTCATCTTT.

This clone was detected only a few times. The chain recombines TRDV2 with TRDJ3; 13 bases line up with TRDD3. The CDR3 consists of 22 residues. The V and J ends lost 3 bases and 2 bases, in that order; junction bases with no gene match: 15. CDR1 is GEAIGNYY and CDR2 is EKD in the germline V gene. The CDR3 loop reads CACDFTGGYAPQYPWDTRQMFF. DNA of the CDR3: TGTGCCTGTGACTTCACTGGGGGATACGCCCCCCAGTACCCCTGGGACACCCGACAGATGTTTTTC.

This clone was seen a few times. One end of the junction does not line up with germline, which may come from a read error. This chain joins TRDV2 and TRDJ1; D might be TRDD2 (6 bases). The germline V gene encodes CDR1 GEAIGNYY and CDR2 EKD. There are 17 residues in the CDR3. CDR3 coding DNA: TGTGCCTGTGACAACCTTCCCTCTAGTACTCCCACCGATAAACTCACCTTT. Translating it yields CACDNLPSSTPTDKLTF.

The CDR3 DNA is TGTGCCTGTGACACCACCGGAGGGGGGAAACCCACCGATAAACTCATCTTT. Residues: CACDTTGGGKPTDKLIF. V gene TRDV2 combines with J gene TRDJ1, with a possible D match to TRDD3 (6 bases). CDR3 size: 17 residues. V dropped 0 bases and J dropped 1 base, with 17 bases sitting between them. From germline, CDR1 is GEAIGNYY and CDR2 EKD.

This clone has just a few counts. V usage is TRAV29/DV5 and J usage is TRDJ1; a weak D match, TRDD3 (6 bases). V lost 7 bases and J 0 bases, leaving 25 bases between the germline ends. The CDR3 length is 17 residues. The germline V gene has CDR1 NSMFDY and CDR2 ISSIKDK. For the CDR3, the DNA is TGTGCAACAACTTCTGTGATTTGGATACAAGACACCGATAAACTCATCTTT. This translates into CATTSVIWIQDTDKLIF.

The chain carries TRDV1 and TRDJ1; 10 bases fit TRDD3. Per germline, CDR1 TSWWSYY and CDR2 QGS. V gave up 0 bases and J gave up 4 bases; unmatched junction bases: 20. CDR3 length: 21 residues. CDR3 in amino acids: CALGELGRVRTGGSSCDKLIF. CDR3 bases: TGTGCTCTTGGGGAACTAGGCCGGGTCCGAACTGGGGGATCCAGTTGCGATAAACTCATCTTT.

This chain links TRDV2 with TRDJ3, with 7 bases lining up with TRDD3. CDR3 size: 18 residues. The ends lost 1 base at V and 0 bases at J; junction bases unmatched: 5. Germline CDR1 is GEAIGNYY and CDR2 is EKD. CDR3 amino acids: CACDTADTSSWDTRQMFF. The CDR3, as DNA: TGTGCCTGTGACACGGCGGATACGAGCTCCTGGGACACCCGACAGATGTTTTTC.

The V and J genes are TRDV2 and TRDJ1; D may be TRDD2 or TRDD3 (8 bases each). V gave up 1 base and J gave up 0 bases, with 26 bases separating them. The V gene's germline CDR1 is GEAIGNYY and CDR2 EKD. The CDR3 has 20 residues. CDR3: CACDTLPTGDTEGYTDKLIF. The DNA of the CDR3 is TGTGCCTGTGACACACTTCCTACTGGGGATACTGAGGGGTACACCGATAAACTCATCTTT.

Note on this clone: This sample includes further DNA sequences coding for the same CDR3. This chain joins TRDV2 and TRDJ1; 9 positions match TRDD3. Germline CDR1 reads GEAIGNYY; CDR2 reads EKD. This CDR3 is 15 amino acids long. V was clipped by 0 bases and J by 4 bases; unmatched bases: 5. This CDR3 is CACDTVGGYFDKLIF. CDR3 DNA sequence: TGTGCCTGTGACACCGTAGGGGGATACTTCGATAAACTCATCTTT.

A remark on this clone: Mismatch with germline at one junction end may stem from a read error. The CDR3 reads CACDTLGGDTLIKSKLTF. CDR3 nucleotide sequence: TGTGCCTGTGACACTCTAGGAGGGGATACGCTCATCAAGTCAAAACTCACCTTT. This chain uses TRDV2 with TRDJ1; 9 bases align to TRDD3. CDR3 length: 18 amino acids. Germline loops: CDR1 GEAIGNYY, CDR2 EKD.

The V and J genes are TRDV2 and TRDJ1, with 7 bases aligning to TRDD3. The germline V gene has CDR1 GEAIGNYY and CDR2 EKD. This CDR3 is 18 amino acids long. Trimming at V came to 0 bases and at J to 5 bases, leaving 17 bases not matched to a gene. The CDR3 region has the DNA TGTGCCTGTGACACCGTGGAGCGGGGGGGATCCCACCGGGATAAACTCATCTTT. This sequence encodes CACDTVERGGSHRDKLIF.

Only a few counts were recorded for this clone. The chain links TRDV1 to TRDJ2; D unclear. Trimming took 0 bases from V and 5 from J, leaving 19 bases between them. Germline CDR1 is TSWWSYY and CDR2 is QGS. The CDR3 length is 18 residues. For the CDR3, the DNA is TGTGCTCTTGGGGAACTATTAAAACGTCGGTATATTACAGCACAACTCTTCTTT. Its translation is CALGELLKRRYITAQLFF.

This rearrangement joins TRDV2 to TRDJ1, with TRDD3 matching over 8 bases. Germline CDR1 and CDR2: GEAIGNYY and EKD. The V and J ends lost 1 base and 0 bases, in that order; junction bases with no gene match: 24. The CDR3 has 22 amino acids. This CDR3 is CACDTVLGNPLGIRAYTDKLIF. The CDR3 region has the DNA TGTGCCTGTGACACGGTCCTGGGAAACCCCCTCGGGATACGGGCGTACACCGATAAACTCATCTTT.

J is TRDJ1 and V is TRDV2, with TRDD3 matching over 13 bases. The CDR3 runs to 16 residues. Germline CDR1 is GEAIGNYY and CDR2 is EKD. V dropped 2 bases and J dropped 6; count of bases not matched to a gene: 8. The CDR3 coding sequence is TGTGCCTGTGACAGCTTACTGGGGGATACGCGAAATAAACTCATCTTT. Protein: CACDSLLGDTRNKLIF.

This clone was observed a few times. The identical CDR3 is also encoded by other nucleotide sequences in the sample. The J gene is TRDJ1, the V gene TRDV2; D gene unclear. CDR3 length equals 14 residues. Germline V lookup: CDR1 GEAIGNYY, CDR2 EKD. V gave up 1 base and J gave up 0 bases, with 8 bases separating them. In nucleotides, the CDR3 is TGTGCCTGTGACACGGTTGGCTACACCGATAAACTCATCTTT. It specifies CACDTVGYTDKLIF.

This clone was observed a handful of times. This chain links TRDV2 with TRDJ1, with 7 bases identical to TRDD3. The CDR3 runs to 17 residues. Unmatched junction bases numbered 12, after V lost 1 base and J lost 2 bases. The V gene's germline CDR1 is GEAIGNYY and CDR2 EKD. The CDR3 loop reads CACDTLGVGPLTDKLIF. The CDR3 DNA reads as TGTGCCTGTGACACTCTGGGGGTTGGGCCCCTTACCGATAAACTCATCTTT.

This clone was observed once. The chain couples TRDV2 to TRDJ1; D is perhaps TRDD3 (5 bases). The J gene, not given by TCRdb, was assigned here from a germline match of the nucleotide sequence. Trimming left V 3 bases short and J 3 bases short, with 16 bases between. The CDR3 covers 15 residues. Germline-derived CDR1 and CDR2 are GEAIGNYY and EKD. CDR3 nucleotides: TGTGCCTGTGACGGTATACTGGAGGCTTCCGATAAACTCATCTTT. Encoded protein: CACDGILEASDKLIF.

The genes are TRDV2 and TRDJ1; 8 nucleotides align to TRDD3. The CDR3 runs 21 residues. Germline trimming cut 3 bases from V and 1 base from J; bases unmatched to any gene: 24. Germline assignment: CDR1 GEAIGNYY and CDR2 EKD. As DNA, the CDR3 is TGTGCCTGTGACCCTATTATACTGGGGGTCTACCCACCCCTTTCCACCGATAAACTCATCTTT. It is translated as CACDPIILGVYPPLSTDKLIF.

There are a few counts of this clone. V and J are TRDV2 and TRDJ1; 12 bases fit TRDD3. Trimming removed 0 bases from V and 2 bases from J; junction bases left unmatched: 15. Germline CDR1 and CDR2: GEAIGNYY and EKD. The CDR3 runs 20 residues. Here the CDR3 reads CACDTVSGGYGERSTDKLIF. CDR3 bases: TGTGCCTGTGACACCGTTTCTGGGGGATACGGAGAGAGGAGTACCGATAAACTCATCTTT.

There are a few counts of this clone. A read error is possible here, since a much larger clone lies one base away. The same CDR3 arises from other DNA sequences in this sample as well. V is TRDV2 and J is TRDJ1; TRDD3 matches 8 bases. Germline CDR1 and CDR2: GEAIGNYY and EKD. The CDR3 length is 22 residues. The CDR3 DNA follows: TGTGCCTGCGACACCATGTATGGGTACTGGGGGTCCTCATCCGCAGGAGTCGATAAACTCATCTTT. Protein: CACDTMYGYWGSSSAGVDKLIF.

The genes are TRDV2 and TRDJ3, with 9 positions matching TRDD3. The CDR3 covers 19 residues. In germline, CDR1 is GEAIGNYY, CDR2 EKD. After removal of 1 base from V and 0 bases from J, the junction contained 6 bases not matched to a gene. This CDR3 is CACDTVLGEGSWDTRQMFF. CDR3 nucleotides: TGTGCCTGTGACACAGTACTGGGGGAAGGCTCCTGGGACACCCGACAGATGTTTTTC.